This T cell receptor beta chain was identified during a study of blood T cell repertoires in COVID-19. In the study overall: Sites in the United States, Italy and Spain provided acute and convalescent COVID-19 samples. T cells, B-cell-depleted T cells, or PBMCs supplied cDNA or gDNA.

CDR3 length: 16 amino acids. Germline V gene lookup returns CDR1 SGHDT and CDR2 YYEEEE. V dropped 1 base and J dropped 2 bases, with 13 bases sitting between them. Authors' data handling: By means of reference gene primer amplification, nucleated cell counts were estimated. Method: immunoSEQ multiplex PCR; TCRdb's copy keeps in-frame clones and lacks some. V, J and clone size are those of that table, while D and trimming were read from the DNA. The data hold some 140,000 clones, with less than 90% observed a single time. Living in 24 US areas, the participants were between roughly 18 and 95 years of age. This clone was seen a single time.

Sequencing input: PBMCs or T cells enriched from blood (not recorded which). The origin of this receptor is a man in his forties with acute COVID-19. The chain employs TRBV5-6 and TRBJ2-1; the D is unclear. The CDR3 DNA reads TGTGCCAGCAGCTTGATGTCCCAACCTACCTACAATGAGCAGTTCTTC. This codes for CASSLMSQPTYNEQFF.